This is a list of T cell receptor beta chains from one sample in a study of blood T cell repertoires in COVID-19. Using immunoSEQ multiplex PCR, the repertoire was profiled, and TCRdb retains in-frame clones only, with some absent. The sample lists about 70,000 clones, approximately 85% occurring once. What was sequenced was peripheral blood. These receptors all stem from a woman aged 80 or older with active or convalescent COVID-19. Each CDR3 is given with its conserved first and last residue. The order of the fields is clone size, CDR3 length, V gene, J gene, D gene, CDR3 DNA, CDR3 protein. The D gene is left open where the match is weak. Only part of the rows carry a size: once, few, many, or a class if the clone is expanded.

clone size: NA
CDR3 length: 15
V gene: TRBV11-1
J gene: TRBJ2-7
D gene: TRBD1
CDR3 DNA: TGTGCCAGCAGCCCTCAGACAGGGAGCTCCTACGAGCAGTACTTC
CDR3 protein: CASSPQTGSSYEQYF

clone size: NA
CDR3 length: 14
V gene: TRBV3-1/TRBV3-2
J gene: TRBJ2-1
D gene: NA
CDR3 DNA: TGTGCCAGCAGCCAAGAAGCAGGTCCCTATGAGCAGTTCTTC
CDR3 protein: CASSQEAGPYEQFF

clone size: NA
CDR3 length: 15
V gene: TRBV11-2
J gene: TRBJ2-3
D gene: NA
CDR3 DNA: TGTGCCAGCAGCTTATCGCGGGGCATCACAGATACGCAGTATTTT
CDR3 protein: CASSLSRGITDTQYF

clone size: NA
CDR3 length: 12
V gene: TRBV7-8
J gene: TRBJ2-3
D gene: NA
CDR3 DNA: TGTGCCAGCAGCCCTCAGACAGATACGCAGTATTTT
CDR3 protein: CASSPQTDTQYF

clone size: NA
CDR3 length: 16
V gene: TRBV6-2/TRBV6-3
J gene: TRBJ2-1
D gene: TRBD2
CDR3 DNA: TGTGCCAGCAGCCGAAGACTAGCGGGGTCCTACAATGAGCAGTTCTTC
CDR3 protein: CASSRRLAGSYNEQFF

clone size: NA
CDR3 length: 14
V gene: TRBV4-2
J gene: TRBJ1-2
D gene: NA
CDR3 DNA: TGTGCCAGCAGCACCCCAGGGGTTCACTATGGCTACACCTTC
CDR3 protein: CASSTPGVHYGYTF

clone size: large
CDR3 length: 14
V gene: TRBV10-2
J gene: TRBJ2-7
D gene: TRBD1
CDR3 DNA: TGCGCCAGCAGTGATTCAGGACAGGGGTACGAGCAGTACTTC
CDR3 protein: CASSDSGQGYEQYF

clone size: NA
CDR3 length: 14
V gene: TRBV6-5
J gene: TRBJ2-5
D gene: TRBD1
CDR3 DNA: TGTGCCAGCAGGGGGACAGGACAAGGAGAGACCCAGTACTTC
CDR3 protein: CASRGTGQGETQYF

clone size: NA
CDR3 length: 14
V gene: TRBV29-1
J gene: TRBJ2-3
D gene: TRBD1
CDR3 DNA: TGCAGCGTTGAAGTAACAGGGGAGTTGGATACGCAGTATTTT
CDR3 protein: CSVEVTGELDTQYF

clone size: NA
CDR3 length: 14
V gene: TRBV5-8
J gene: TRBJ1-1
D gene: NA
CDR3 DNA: TGTGCCAGCAGCTTCTCAGGGGATGGGACTGAAGCTTTCTTT
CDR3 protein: CASSFSGDGTEAFF

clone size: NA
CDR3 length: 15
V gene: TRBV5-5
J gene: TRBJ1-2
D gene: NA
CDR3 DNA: TGTGCCAGCAGCTTGGATTTTAGTAGGCCGGGAGGCTACACCTTC
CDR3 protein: CASSLDFSRPGGYTF

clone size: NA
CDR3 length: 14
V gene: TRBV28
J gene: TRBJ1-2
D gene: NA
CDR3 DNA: TGTGCCAGCAGTTTTCTAGGGCAGGGGAAAGGCTACACCTTC
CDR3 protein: CASSFLGQGKGYTF

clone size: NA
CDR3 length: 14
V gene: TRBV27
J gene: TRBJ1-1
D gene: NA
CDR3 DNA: TGTGCCAGCTCGGTCCAGGGGTTGTACACTGAAGCTTTCTTT
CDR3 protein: CASSVQGLYTEAFF

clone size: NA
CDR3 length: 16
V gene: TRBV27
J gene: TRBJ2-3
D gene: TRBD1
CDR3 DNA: TGTGCCAGCACCCTCTCCGGACAGGGGAGCACAGATACGCAGTATTTT
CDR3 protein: CASTLSGQGSTDTQYF

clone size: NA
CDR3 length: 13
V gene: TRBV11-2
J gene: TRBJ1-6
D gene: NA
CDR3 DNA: TGTGCCAGCAGCTCCGACAGTAATTCACCCCTCCACTTT
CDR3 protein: CASSSDSNSPLHF

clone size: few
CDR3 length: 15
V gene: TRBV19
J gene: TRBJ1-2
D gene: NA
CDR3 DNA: TGTGCCAGTAGTCCCCGGGCAGGGCCTAACTATGGCTACACCTTC
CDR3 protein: CASSPRAGPNYGYTF

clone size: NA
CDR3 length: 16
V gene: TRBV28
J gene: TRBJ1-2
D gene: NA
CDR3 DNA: TGTGCCAGCAGTTTATTCTTAACGGGGGACGGCTATGGCTACACCTTC
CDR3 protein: CASSLFLTGDGYGYTF

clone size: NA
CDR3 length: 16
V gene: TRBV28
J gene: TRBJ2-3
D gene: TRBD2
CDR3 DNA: TGTGCCAGCAGTTTACTGACTAGCGGGGGCACAGATACGCAGTATTTT
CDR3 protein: CASSLLTSGGTDTQYF

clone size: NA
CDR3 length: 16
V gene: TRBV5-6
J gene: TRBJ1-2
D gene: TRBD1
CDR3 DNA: TGTGCCAGCAGCTTAGTTGACAGGGCAAATAACTATGGCTACACCTTC
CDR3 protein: CASSLVDRANNYGYTF

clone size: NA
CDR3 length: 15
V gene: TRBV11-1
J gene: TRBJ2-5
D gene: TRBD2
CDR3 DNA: TGTGCCAGCAGCTCGAACAAGCGGGGGAAGGAGACCCAGTACTTC
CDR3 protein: CASSSNKRGKETQYF

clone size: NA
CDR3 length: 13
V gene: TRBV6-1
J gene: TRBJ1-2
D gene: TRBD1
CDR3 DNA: TGTGCCAGCAGTGAAGGGACAGGACAAGGCTACACCTTC
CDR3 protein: CASSEGTGQGYTF

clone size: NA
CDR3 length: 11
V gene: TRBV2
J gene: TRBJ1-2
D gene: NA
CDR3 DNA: TGTGCCAGCAGTGTACAGAAGGGCTACACCTTC
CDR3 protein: CASSVQKGYTF

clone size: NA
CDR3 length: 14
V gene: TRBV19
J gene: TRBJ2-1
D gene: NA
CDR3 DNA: TGTGCCAGTAGTCCGCCCCCGTCTACCGATGAGCAGTTCTTC
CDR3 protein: CASSPPPSTDEQFF

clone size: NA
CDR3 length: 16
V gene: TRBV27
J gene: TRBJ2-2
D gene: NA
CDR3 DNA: TGTGCCAGCAGGCCCAAACCGGGACTTCACACCGGGGAGCTGTTTTTT
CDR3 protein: CASRPKPGLHTGELFF

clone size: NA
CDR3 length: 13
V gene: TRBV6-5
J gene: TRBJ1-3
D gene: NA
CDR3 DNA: TGTGCCAGCAGGGCCCCCGATCCCAGGACCATATATTTT
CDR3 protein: CASRAPDPRTIYF

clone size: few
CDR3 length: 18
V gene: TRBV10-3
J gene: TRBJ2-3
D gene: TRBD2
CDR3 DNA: TGTGCCATCAGTCCCATAGCGGGGGGGCTTTCAAAGACAGATACGCAGTATTTT
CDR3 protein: CAISPIAGGLSKTDTQYF